Reported below is one TCR beta chain. Its matching antigen is unknown. This entry belongs to a study of cytomegalovirus exposure and HLA in healthy donors. Notes on the study in general: In an earlier analysis, productive rearrangement rates for most beta V segments clustered near 87% or 30%.

This PCR relied on a set of 60 Vbeta primers and 13 Jbeta primers. Libraries were prepared by immunoSEQ multiplex PCR; TCRdb keeps only in-frame clonotypes and omits some of them. The table records under 250,000 clones, roughly four fifths of them present only once. Germline CDR1 LGHNA, CDR2 YNFKEQ. The CDR3 contains 16 residues. Trimming took 1 base from V and 5 from J; bases not matched to a gene: 6. Input material: PBMCs. The clonotype comes from a woman aged 60-75 years in good health and CMV-seropositive. The V call is TRBV4-2, the J call TRBJ2-1; 9 bases are a match to TRBD2. This CDR3 is CASSQVSGSGNNEQFF. The CDR3 nucleotides read TGTGCCAGCAGCCAAGTTAGCGGGAGCGGCAACAATGAGCAGTTCTTC.